This paragraph reports one T cell receptor beta chain. Its antigen remains unidentified. The CDR3 does not end in the conserved phenylalanine or tryptophan, so this is likely a read error. The sample originates from a study of CD8+CD57+ T cells in acquired aplastic anemia. Background on the study: Sorted CD4+ and CD8+ cells yielded roughly 3 ug of DNA on average. Study results and caveats: Significance was not reached for CD8+ Simpson's diversity between patients and controls.

Both TCR beta VDJ combination and CDR3 sequence profiling were carried out. Genomic DNA was the template for this profiling. TCRdb fed the reads into MiXCR, producing one record per CDR3 protein. This table holds some 180,000 distinct CDR3 sequences, roughly 60% found once. An expansion of CD8+CD57+ cells by flow cytometry had been shown in patients chosen for sequencing. Each patient gave a blood sample that was collected before any therapy had been received. The ends lost 6 bases at V and 2 bases at J; junction bases unmatched: 6. This CDR3 contains 15 residues. Germline-derived CDR1 and CDR2 are SNHLY and FYNNEI.

Sequencing used sorted CD4+, CD8+, or CD8+CD57+ T cells (not recorded which) from PBMCs. This TCR was recovered from a human donor with aplastic anemia. The rearrangement links TRBV2 to TRBJ2-1; 8 bases are shared with TRBD2. The CDR3, as DNA: TGTGCCAGCAGCTTGGCGGGAGGAACCTACAATGAGCAGTTCGTC. Amino acid sequence: CASSLAGGTYNEQFV.